This TCR beta chain was identified during a study of CD8 T cells in Susac syndrome. Sequencing of TCR beta was carried out in blood CD8+ and CD4+ T cells. An amount of RNA that ranged from about 0.45 to 1 ug was reverse transcribed with random hexamers. TCRdb fed the immunoSEQ multiplex PCR reads into MiXCR, producing one record per CDR3 protein. Among roughly 150,000 distinct CDR3 sequences listed, less than 97% were seen once. Material for sequencing was CD8+ T cells from PBMCs. This clonotype was obtained from a human donor with multiple sclerosis.

The CDR3 DNA follows: TGCAGCGTTGAGATCGCAGATACGCAGTATTTT. Amino acid sequence: CSVEIADTQYF. The J gene is TRBJ2-3, the V gene TRBV29-1; D call uncertain. V lost 3 bases to trimming and J lost 4 bases, with 5 bases between them. CDR3 length equals 11 residues. Per the germline V gene, CDR1 is SQVTM and CDR2 is ANQGSEA.